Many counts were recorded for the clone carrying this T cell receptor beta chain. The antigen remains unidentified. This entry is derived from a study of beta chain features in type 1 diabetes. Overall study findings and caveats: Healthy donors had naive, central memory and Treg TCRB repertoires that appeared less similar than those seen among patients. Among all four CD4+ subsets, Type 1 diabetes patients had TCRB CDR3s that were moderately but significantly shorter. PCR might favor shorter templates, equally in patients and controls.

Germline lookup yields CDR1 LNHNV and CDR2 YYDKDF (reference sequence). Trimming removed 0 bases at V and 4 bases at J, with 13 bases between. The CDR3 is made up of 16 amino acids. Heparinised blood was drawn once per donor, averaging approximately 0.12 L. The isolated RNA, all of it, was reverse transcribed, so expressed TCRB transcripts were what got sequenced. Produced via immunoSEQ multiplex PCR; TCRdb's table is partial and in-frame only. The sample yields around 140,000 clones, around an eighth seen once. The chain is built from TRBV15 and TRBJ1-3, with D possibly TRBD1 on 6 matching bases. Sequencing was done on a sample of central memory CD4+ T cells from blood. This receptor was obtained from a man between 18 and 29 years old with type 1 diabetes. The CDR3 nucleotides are TGTGCCACCAGCAGAGACACCTTAGGGGGAGGAAACACCATATATTTT. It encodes CATSRDTLGGGNTIYF.